Below, 23 T cell receptor beta chains from the same sample are listed, as sequenced in a study of metastatic and nonmetastatic thyroid tumors. The entire patient cohort was treatment-naive prior to thyroid surgery. TCRdb re-analyzed the PCR reads through MiXCR. The sample carries about 43,000 clones, about an eighth recorded once. What was sequenced was blood. The source is a female donor with papillary thyroid cancer or a benign thyroid nodule (not recorded which). Some clones in this sample may be carry-over from other donors' samples.

The chain has TRBV4-2 and TRBJ2-4, with 9 bases lining up with TRBD1. CDR1 and CDR2 from the germline V gene are LGHNA and YNFKEQ. The V segment lost 1 base and the J segment 0 bases; nucleotides outside the gene matches: 13. The CDR3 contains 20 residues. The CDR3 DNA sequence: TGTGCCAGCAGCCAAGGAAATACCGGGACAGGGATCCTAGCCAAAAACATTCAGTACTTC. Amino acids: CASSQGNTGTGILAKNIQYF.

This clone has a count of ten or more. This chain connects TRBV2 to TRBJ2-3; 10 bases map to TRBD2. With V trimmed by 0 bases and J by 2 bases, 5 bases remained unmatched. Looked up from germline, CDR1 is SNHLY and CDR2 is FYNNEI. The CDR3 totals 17 residues. The CDR3 sequence: CASSEAQLAGVTDTQYF. CDR3 nucleotide sequence: TGTGCCAGCAGTGAAGCCCAGCTAGCGGGGGTCACAGATACGCAGTATTTT.

The chain employs TRBV4-1 and TRBJ1-5; D gene uncertain. Per the germline V gene, CDR1 is MGHRA and CDR2 is YSYEKL. V lost 3 bases to trimming and J lost 9 bases, with 12 bases between them. The CDR3 has 13 amino acids. The CDR3: CASSQEPRGPQHF. The CDR3 DNA is TGCGCCAGCAGCCAGGAACCCCGGGGGCCCCAGCATTTT.

This clone has at least ten counts. The chain recombines TRBV5-6 with TRBJ2-7; 11 nucleotides agree with TRBD1. The CDR3 runs 14 residues. With V trimmed by 3 bases and J by 4 bases, 3 bases remained unmatched. CDR1 and CDR2 from the germline V gene are SGHDT and YYEEEE. The CDR3 nucleotides read TGTGCCAGCAGCTCCTGGGACAGGGGGTACGAGCAGTACTTC. As protein: CASSSWDRGYEQYF. Full variable domain (outside the CDR3, taken from reference TRBV5-6 and TRBJ2-7): DAGVTQSPTHLIKTRGQQVTLRCSPKSGHDTVSWYQQALGQGPQFIFQYYEEEERQRGNFPDRFSGHQFPNYSSELNVNALLLGDSALYLCASSSWDRGYEQYFGPGTRLTVT.

This clone was picked up many times. The chain couples TRBV18 to TRBJ2-7, with 8 positions matching TRBD1. The CDR3 totals 17 residues. CDR1 is KGHSH and CDR2 is LQKENI in the germline V gene. J lost 6 bases, V lost 5 bases, and 18 bases had no gene match. The CDR3 spells CASSVGQGFVASTEQYF. DNA of the CDR3: TGTGCCAGCTCAGTTGGACAGGGTTTTGTAGCCTCGACCGAGCAGTACTTC.

This clone was observed at least ten times. The chain uses TRBV2 and TRBJ2-5, with 7 bases identical to TRBD2. Losses at the gene ends were 5 bases for V and 0 bases for J; bases not matched to a gene: 12. Per germline, CDR1 SNHLY and CDR2 FYNNEI. CDR3 size: 17 residues. CDR3 sequence reads: CASSPIVGRENQETQYF. The CDR3 coding sequence is TGTGCCAGCAGTCCCATCGTGGGGCGGGAGAACCAAGAGACCCAGTACTTC.

V and J are TRBV12-3 or TRBV12-4 and TRBJ2-7, with D possibly matching TRBD1 (6 bases). Deletions cut 3 bases from V and 1 base from J, with 10 bases between. This CDR3 comprises 14 residues. The CDR3 loop is CASSLAQGSYEQYF. The DNA of the CDR3 is TGTGCCAGCAGTTTGGCCCAGGGGTCCTACGAGCAGTACTTC.

This clone was recorded at least ten times. The CDR3 DNA is TGTGCCAGCCGTCCAAGGGACTTCGAGGACTACGAGCAGTACTTC. This gives the protein CASRPRDFEDYEQYF. This rearrangement joins TRBV2 to TRBJ2-7, with a possible D match to TRBD2 (6 bases). The CDR3 is 15 residues long. CDR1 is SNHLY and CDR2 is FYNNEI in the germline V gene. Trimming shortened V by 8 bases and J by 3 bases, and 20 bases separated the two germline ends.

This clone came up many times. The V gene is TRBV5-1, the J gene TRBJ1-5; D gene unclear. CDR3 length equals 14 residues. Germline assignment: CDR1 SGHRS and CDR2 YFSETQ. V lost 4 bases, J lost 4 bases, and 12 bases lay in between. CDR3 sequence: CASSLTGINQPQHF. The CDR3 DNA sequence: TGCGCCAGCAGCCTCACGGGGATTAATCAGCCCCAGCATTTT.

The chain couples TRBV9 to TRBJ2-1; possibly TRBD1 or TRBD2 for D (5 bases each). This CDR3 is built from 17 residues. CDR1 SGDLS and CDR2 YYNGEE come from the germline V gene. Deletions cut 3 bases from V and 6 bases from J, with 22 bases between. The CDR3 sequence: CASSGLFVLGVVNEQFF. CDR3 bases: TGTGCCAGCAGCGGACTGTTCGTACTAGGGGTAGTCAATGAGCAGTTCTTC.

This clone was seen once. The chain is built from TRBV7-9 and TRBJ1-6; D gene unclear. The CDR3 runs to 13 residues. Trimming cost V 5 bases and J 7 bases, with 9 bases left between them. Looked up from germline, CDR1 is SEHNR and CDR2 is FQNEAQ (reference sequence). CDR3 coding DNA: TGTGCCAGCAGCGTGACTGCGAATTCACCCCTCCACTTT. The encoded protein is CASSVTANSPLHF.

The chain uses TRBV28 and TRBJ1-1; possible D gene TRBD1, 6 bases. The CDR3 extends over 17 amino acids. Germline V gene data show CDR1 as MDHEN and CDR2 as SYDVKM. The germline V and J ends were trimmed by 5 bases and 7 bases, with 26 bases remaining between them. This CDR3 is CASSLAPPGATRDEAFF. The CDR3 DNA sequence: TGTGCCAGCAGTCTCGCCCCCCCAGGGGCCACCAGGGATGAAGCTTTCTTT.

This clone appeared a single time. Germline is not matched at one junction end, which may reflect a read error. This sequence joins TRBV5-4 and TRBJ1-3; TRBD1 aligns across 9 bases. CDR1 and CDR2 (germline): SGHNT, YYREEE (reference sequence). There are 15 residues in the CDR3. CDR3 nucleotide sequence: TGTGCCAGCAGCCTAGGACAGGGGTCTGGAAACGCCATATATTTT. The encoded protein is CASSLGQGSGNAIYF.

This clone has just a few counts. A much larger clonotype is one base distant, so this may be a read error. The chain carries TRBV10-3 and TRBJ2-1, with TRBD2 matching 7 bases. Germline V gene lookup returns CDR1 ENHRY and CDR2 SYGVKD. The CDR3 consists of 14 residues. Here the CDR3 reads CAISETSAYNEQSF. CDR3 DNA: TGTGCCATCAGTGAGACTAGCGCCTACAATGAGCAGTCCTTC.

In this sample, this clone turned up many times. The chain is built from TRBV7-9 and TRBJ2-7; TRBD1 matches 7 bases. The CDR3 has 14 amino acids. The trim removed 2 bases at V and 2 bases at J, leaving 3 bases unmatched. The germline CDR1 and CDR2 sequences are SEHNR and FQNEAQ (reference sequence). CDR3 coding DNA: TGTGCCAGCAGCTTAAGGGGGCAGCCCTACGAGCAGTACTTC. Translation gives CASSLRGQPYEQYF.

This clone was detected many times. The rearrangement links TRBV19 to TRBJ1-1, with 7 bases lining up with TRBD1. Germline V gene data show CDR1 as LNHDA and CDR2 as SQIVND (reference sequence). The CDR3 is 14 residues long. With 6 bases clipped from V and 0 bases from J, the junction kept 4 bases outside the gene matches. The CDR3 DNA reads TGTGCCAGTAGAGAAGACAGGGTGAACACTGAAGCTTTCTTT. Translating gives CASREDRVNTEAFF.

This clone occurred many times. This sequence joins TRBV6-1 and TRBJ1-1; the D is unclear. Between the trimmed V and J ends, which lost 5 bases and 6 bases, there was a span of 19 bases. In germline, CDR1 is MNHNS, CDR2 SASEGT. The CDR3 spans 15 residues. CDR3 sequence (DNA): TGTGCCAGCAGTAAGTACACATCAGGTCCGCCTGAAGCTTTCTTT. It specifies CASSKYTSGPPEAFF.

Many counts were recorded for this clone. The chain links TRBV27 to TRBJ2-7, with D perhaps TRBD1 (5 bases). Between the trimmed V and J ends, which lost 2 bases and 5 bases, there was a span of 16 bases. The CDR3 has 15 amino acids. Looked up from germline, CDR1 is MNHEY and CDR2 is SMNVEV (reference sequence). CDR3: CASSLQQGQLHEQYF. The CDR3 DNA reads TGTGCCAGCAGTTTACAGCAGGGCCAACTACACGAGCAGTACTTC.

The J gene is TRBJ2-2, the V gene TRBV7-3, with TRBD1 as a possible D gene (5 bases). Deletions cut 4 bases from V and 8 bases from J, with 11 bases between. This CDR3 spans 13 amino acids. Germline V gene data show CDR1 as SGHTA and CDR2 as FQGTGA. CDR3 DNA: TGTGCCAGCAGCTCCCAGGGATTTGGGGAGCTGTTTTTT. It specifies CASSSQGFGELFF. Looking up the rest from reference TRBV7-3 and TRBJ2-2 gives the full variable domain: GAGVSQTPSNKVTEKGKYVELRCDPISGHTALYWYRQSLGQGPEFLIYFQGTGAADDSGLPNDRFFAVRPEGSVSTLKIQRTERGDSAVYLCASSSQGFGELFFGEGSRLTVL.

The table lists this clone with many counts. This rearrangement joins TRBV4-1 to TRBJ1-1, with TRBD1 identical over 9 bases. Per germline, CDR1 MGHRA and CDR2 YSYEKL. This CDR3 comprises 16 residues. Germline trimming cut 4 bases from V and 6 bases from J; bases unmatched to any gene: 12. The CDR3 bases are TGCGCCAGCAGCCCATCCGGGACAGGGACCGGGGCTGAAGCTTTCTTT. As protein: CASSPSGTGTGAEAFF.

This clone was detected ten times or more. The CDR3: CASSVVDTDTQYF. CDR3 nucleotide sequence: TGTGCCAGCAGCGTTGTGGACACAGATACGCAGTATTTT. The genes are TRBV5-4 and TRBJ2-3; D unresolved. Germline assignment: CDR1 SGHNT and CDR2 YYREEE (reference sequence). The CDR3 is made up of 13 amino acids. Trimming took 4 bases from V and 2 from J, leaving 8 bases between them.

This clone showed up many times. The V and J genes are TRBV19 and TRBJ2-3, with 9 bases that match TRBD2. Unmatched junction bases numbered 7, after V lost 5 bases and J lost 4 bases. Germline V CDR1 and CDR2: LNHDA, SQIVND (reference sequence). CDR3 size: 15 residues. Here the CDR3 DNA reads TGTGCCAGTAGTCCGCGGGAGGGGTCGTCAGATACGCAGTATTTT. Translated, it gives CASSPREGSSDTQYF.

This clone was recorded at least ten times. The J gene is TRBJ1-1, the V gene TRBV5-1, with D possibly matching TRBD1 (6 bases). The V end was cut by 6 bases, the J end by 5 bases, with 17 bases between. Germline V lookup: CDR1 SGHRS, CDR2 YFSETQ. CDR3 length equals 14 residues. In DNA, the CDR3 is TGCGCCAGCAATCTTGGGGCAGGGGATACTGAAGCTTTCTTT. Translating it yields CASNLGAGDTEAFF.